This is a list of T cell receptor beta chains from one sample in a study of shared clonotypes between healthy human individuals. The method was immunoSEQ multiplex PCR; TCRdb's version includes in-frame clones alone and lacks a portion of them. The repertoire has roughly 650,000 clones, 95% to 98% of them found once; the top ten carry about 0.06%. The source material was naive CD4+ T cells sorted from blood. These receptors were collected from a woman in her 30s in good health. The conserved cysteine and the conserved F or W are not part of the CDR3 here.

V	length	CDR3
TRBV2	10	ASRDNQETQY
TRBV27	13	ASSLLAGVNTEAF
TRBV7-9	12	ASSLARGGYGYT
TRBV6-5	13	ATQGQGGAHGEQY
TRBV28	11	ASSLEGPNIQY
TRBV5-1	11	ASSLHPMGEQY
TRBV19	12	ASNAGQGVYEQY
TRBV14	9	ASSLQETQY
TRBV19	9	ASSSPYQAF
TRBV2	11	ASSVLDLDTQY
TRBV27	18	ASSLFGHPALAGGAYEQY
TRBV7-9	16	ASSQLYTGGTSTDTQY
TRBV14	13	ASSQMGGGTIEQY
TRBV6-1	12	ASLDRRGTDTQY
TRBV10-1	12	ASSDPSGGNEQF
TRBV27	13	ASKFQSSGTYEQY
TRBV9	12	ASSVAISSYEQY
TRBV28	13	ASSSGTKRGETQY
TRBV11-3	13	ASSRLGQGPDTQY
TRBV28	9	ASSSYYEQY
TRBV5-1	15	ASSLGGVAGRWYEQF
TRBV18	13	ASSPPPYSNQPQH
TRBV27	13	ASWTSYRGGYGYT
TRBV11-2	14	ASSQETSGVSYEQY
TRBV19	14	ASSIWRGSSYNEQF
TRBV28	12	ASSSGPIPYEQY
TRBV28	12	ASKGTGGHQPQH
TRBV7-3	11	ASSFGTLETQY
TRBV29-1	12	SVAEGGSGNTIY
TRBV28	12	ASTEGSINTEAF
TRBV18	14	ASSPGRVGTYNEQF
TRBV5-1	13	ASSSDAISGNTIY
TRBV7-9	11	ASSFFGNYGYT
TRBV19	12	ASSIRSGRQTQY
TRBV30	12	AWSVGRGWEKLF
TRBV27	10	ASRSSGNTIY
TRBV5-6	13	ASSYGTAMNTEAF
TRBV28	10	ASSYSSYGYT
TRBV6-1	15	ASSAPTRQGSNSPLH
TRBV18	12	ASSPSMHTYEQY
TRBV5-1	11	ASTPSGGTEAF
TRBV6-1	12	ASSNRWGLGEQY
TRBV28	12	ASSVSQGNYGYT
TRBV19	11	ASSIGGRYGYT
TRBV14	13	ASSRGQGIDYEQY
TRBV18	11	ASSPSELYGYT
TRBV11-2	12	ASSLDRVQETQY
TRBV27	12	ASSPRDWADTQY
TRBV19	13	ASHALLAGRNEQF
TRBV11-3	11	ASSVGTNTEAF
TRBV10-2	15	ASSEGLTRGLQDEQY
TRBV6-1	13	ASSTNSGGRHEQY